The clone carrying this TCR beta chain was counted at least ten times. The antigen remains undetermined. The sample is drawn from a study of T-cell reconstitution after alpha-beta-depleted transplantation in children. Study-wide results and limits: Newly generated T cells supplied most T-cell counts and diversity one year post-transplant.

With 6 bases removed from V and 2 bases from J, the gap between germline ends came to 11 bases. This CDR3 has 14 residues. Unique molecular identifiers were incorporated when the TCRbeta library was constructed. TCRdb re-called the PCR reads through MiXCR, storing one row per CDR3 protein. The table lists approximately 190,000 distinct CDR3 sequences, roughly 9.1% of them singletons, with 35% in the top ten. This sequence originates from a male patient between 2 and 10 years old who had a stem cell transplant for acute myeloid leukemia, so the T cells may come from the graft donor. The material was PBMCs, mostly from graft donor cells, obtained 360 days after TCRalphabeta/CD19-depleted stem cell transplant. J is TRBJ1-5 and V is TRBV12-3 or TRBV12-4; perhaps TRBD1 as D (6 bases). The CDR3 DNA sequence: TGTGCCAGCAGCCCGGGGGCCCGCAATCAGCCCCAGCATTTT. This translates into CASSPGARNQPQHF.